This TCR beta chain was profiled in a study of cytotoxic CD8 clonotypes in ibrutinib-treated CLL (dated by TCRdb to the early 2020s). About the investigation overall: In this cohort, over 14 patients were treatment-naive and ten to eleven were relapsed/refractory, while roughly 18 had unmutated IGHV. Responses were partial in about 25 patients and complete in 2; after median around 65 months follow-up, 14 stayed in remission and 12 progressed. Response samples were obtained after a median of roughly eleven months of treatment, with a range of about 6 to 36 months. On average, each sample had about 260,000 productive templates and 94,082 productive rearrangements. Of the 85 to 90 participants in the trial, approximately 26 had longitudinal samples available. Cryopreserved peripheral blood mononuclear cells were obtained prior to treatment, at the time of response, and at either disease progression or sustained remission. Every remission and progressive disease sample was obtained while ibrutinib was still being received by the patients.

The investigation overall reported the following: At ibrutinib response clonality went up, during sustained remission it held steady, and at progression it dropped back toward baseline. Lymph node repertoires were not examined, and the timing of sampling was not matched between patients in sustained remission and those whose disease progressed. At baseline, clonality was higher than in age-matched healthy donors and showed a strong correlation with circulating CD8+ T-cell counts. Public clonotypes were found to be uncommon and were observed to contract or remain stable during treatment; the increase in clonality was shown to reflect expansion of private clonotypes at ibrutinib response.

Each clonotype received, on average, approximately 9.9x coverage in deep resolution sequencing performed on a MiSeq, where the target depth lay between 1 in 1 million and 1 in 200,000 T cells. The immunoSEQ hsTCRB Kit was used to generate the TCR beta libraries. On the authors' methods: The data were analyzed with ImmunoSEQ Analyzer and ImmunoSEQ Data Assistant, and V, D and J gene assignments followed IMGT definitions. Clonality, with values ranging from 0 to 1, was calculated as one minus the normalized Shannon entropy of productive rearrangement frequencies. Only overrepresented clonotypes making up at least 0.05% of the repertoire of each patient were included in the public clonotype analysis. About a dozen repertoires from age-matched healthy donors, obtained from immuneACCESS, served as clonality controls. TCRdb carries this immuneACCESS record with in-frame sequences only. Its versions omit some clonotypes, under half of them owing to an unresolved V gene in the studies checked, with the rest unexplained. That table furnishes V, J and clone size, whereas the DNA furnished D and trimming. The sample contains about 140,000 clones, roughly 90% of them found a single time. Together, the top ten hold approximately 11% of the sample.

Points on this clone: The clone's antigen remains unknown. No base quality values were provided; no much bigger clone lies one nucleotide off.

The CDR3 spans 13 residues, from the cysteine through the phenylalanine. Only the CDR3 DNA is retained, 39 bases long and in frame from the first base. Via the germline V gene (reference sequence), CDR1 is LNHDA and CDR2 SQIVND. Cut back by 9 bases and 0 bases, the V and J ends lie 9 bases apart. The time point label of this sample denotes: approximately eleven months on ibrutinib. For TCR beta library preparation, about 2.1 micrograms of genomic DNA were extracted from the cryopreserved PBMCs. Longitudinal blood samples from CLL patients on ibrutinib monotherapy were analyzed using high-throughput TCR beta sequencing. The patients were enrolled in a single-center, open-label phase 2 trial of ibrutinib monotherapy.

Specimen: PBMCs, collected after 12 months of ibrutinib treatment. The rearranged chain carries TRBV19 and TRBJ1-3, with the D gene not confidently named. The receptor comes from a human donor with chronic lymphocytic leukemia. The DNA reads as follows: TGTGCCAGCAGAGGAAACTCTGGAAACACCATATATTTT. Its translation reads: CASRGNSGNTIYF. With all but the CDR3 taken from the reference TRBV19 and TRBJ1-3 genes, the full variable domain is: DGGITQSPKYLFRKEGQNVTLSCEQNLNHDAMYWYRQDPGQGLRLIYYSQIVNDFQKGDIAEGYSVSREKKESFPLTVTSAQKNPTAFYLCASRGNSGNTIYFGEGSWLTVV.